Listed below are T cell receptor beta chains from one sample, sequenced in a study of blood T cell repertoires in COVID-19. The data were produced by immunoSEQ multiplex PCR, yet TCRdb's version contains in-frame clones alone and is incomplete. The sample carries 210,000 or so clones, roughly 79% recorded once. The specimen was PBMCs or T cells enriched from blood (not recorded which). These receptors were collected from a woman aged 45 to 65 with acute COVID-19. CDR3s include the opening cysteine and the closing phenylalanine or tryptophan. D genes are given only for firm matches. Clone size is not always given. Where it is, it says once, few, many or a class for expanded clones.

d_gene: NA; j_gene: TRBJ2-1; len: 16; abundance: NA; v_gene: TRBV7-9; CDR3nt: TGTGCCAGCAGCTTAAATCCGCAGGGCCGCTACAATGAGCAGTTCTTC; CDR3aa: CASSLNPQGRYNEQFF
d_gene: TRBD1; j_gene: TRBJ1-2; len: 15; abundance: few; v_gene: TRBV28; CDR3nt: TGTGCCAGCAGTTTCGCCCCGACAGGGGTAGAAGGCTACACCTTC; CDR3aa: CASSFAPTGVEGYTF
d_gene: NA; j_gene: TRBJ1-3; len: 15; abundance: NA; v_gene: TRBV9; CDR3nt: TGTGCCAGCAGCTACTCCTCTTCCTCTGGAAACACCATATATTTT; CDR3aa: CASSYSSSSGNTIYF
d_gene: TRBD1; j_gene: TRBJ2-7; len: 13; abundance: NA; v_gene: TRBV6-6; CDR3nt: TGTGCCAGCAGTTACGACAGGGGGATCGAGCAGTACTTC; CDR3aa: CASSYDRGIEQYF
d_gene: TRBD1; j_gene: TRBJ1-1; len: 14; abundance: NA; v_gene: TRBV5-1; CDR3nt: TGCGCCAGCAGCTCGGGGGACAGGGCGGCTGAAGCTTTCTTT; CDR3aa: CASSSGDRAAEAFF
d_gene: TRBD1; j_gene: TRBJ2-1; len: 14; abundance: once; v_gene: TRBV28; CDR3nt: TGTGCCAGCAGTCCCCCGACAGGGGGCAAGGAGCAGTTCTTC; CDR3aa: CASSPPTGGKEQFF
d_gene: NA; j_gene: TRBJ2-3; len: 18; abundance: once; v_gene: TRBV3-1/TRBV3-2; CDR3nt: TGTGCCAGCAGCCAAAGGGCGTTTTGGGGGGGCGAGGAAGATACGCAGTATTTT; CDR3aa: CASSQRAFWGGEEDTQYF
d_gene: NA; j_gene: TRBJ1-5; len: 14; abundance: NA; v_gene: TRBV7-2; CDR3nt: TGTGCCAGCAGCTTAGGTTCCCAGGGTCAGCCCCAGCATTTT; CDR3aa: CASSLGSQGQPQHF
d_gene: TRBD1; j_gene: TRBJ2-7; len: 18; abundance: NA; v_gene: TRBV25-1; CDR3nt: TGTGCCAGCAGTGCCCTCTCTGGGACAGGGAGGAACTACGGCGAGCAGTACTTC; CDR3aa: CASSALSGTGRNYGEQYF
d_gene: NA; j_gene: TRBJ2-1; len: 15; abundance: NA; v_gene: TRBV5-5; CDR3nt: TGTGCCAGCAGCATCCTTGTTGGAGGAGGGAATGAGCAGTTCTTC; CDR3aa: CASSILVGGGNEQFF
d_gene: TRBD2; j_gene: TRBJ2-3; len: 16; abundance: NA; v_gene: TRBV5-8; CDR3nt: TGTGCCAGCAGCTTGGTGGGACTAGCGGGGGCAGATACGCAGTATTTT; CDR3aa: CASSLVGLAGADTQYF
d_gene: NA; j_gene: TRBJ1-1; len: 13; abundance: few; v_gene: TRBV28; CDR3nt: TGTGCCAGCAGTACCCCGGGGAACACTGAAGCTTTCTTT; CDR3aa: CASSTPGNTEAFF
d_gene: NA; j_gene: TRBJ2-3; len: 16; abundance: NA; v_gene: TRBV5-1; CDR3nt: TGCGCCAGCAGGGGAGGTAGCTCTAGTAGCACAGATACGCAGTATTTT; CDR3aa: CASRGGSSSSTDTQYF
d_gene: TRBD1; j_gene: TRBJ1-5; len: 16; abundance: NA; v_gene: TRBV18; CDR3nt: TGTGCCAGCTCACCACTCGGGACAGGAGACAATCAGCCCCAGCATTTT; CDR3aa: CASSPLGTGDNQPQHF
d_gene: NA; j_gene: TRBJ1-1; len: 13; abundance: NA; v_gene: TRBV7-6; CDR3nt: TGTGCCAGCAGCTTAAGCAGCGTCGGATCGGCTTTCTTT; CDR3aa: CASSLSSVGSAFF
d_gene: NA; j_gene: TRBJ2-5; len: 14; abundance: NA; v_gene: TRBV5-1; CDR3nt: TGCGCCAGCAGCTTGGGGGGCGGGATGGAGACCCAGTACTTC; CDR3aa: CASSLGGGMETQYF
d_gene: NA; j_gene: TRBJ1-5; len: 12; abundance: NA; v_gene: TRBV6-6; CDR3nt: TGTGCCAGCAGTTACTCAGCCCAGCCCCAGCATTTT; CDR3aa: CASSYSAQPQHF
d_gene: NA; j_gene: TRBJ1-2; len: 12; abundance: NA; v_gene: TRBV28; CDR3nt: TGTGCCAGCAGTCCCCGACAGTATGGCTACACCTTC; CDR3aa: CASSPRQYGYTF
d_gene: NA; j_gene: TRBJ2-2; len: 14; abundance: NA; v_gene: TRBV11-2; CDR3nt: TGTGCCAGCAGCCCCGTCAGGAACACCGGGGAGCTGTTTTTT; CDR3aa: CASSPVRNTGELFF
d_gene: NA; j_gene: TRBJ1-3; len: 13; abundance: few; v_gene: TRBV3-1/TRBV3-2; CDR3nt: TGTGCCAGCAGCAAACTCTCTGGAAACACCATATATTTT; CDR3aa: CASSKLSGNTIYF
d_gene: NA; j_gene: TRBJ2-1; len: 15; abundance: NA; v_gene: TRBV2; CDR3nt: TGTGCCAGCAGTCCTAGACTAAGTTCGTGGGGTGAGCAGTTCTTC; CDR3aa: CASSPRLSSWGEQFF
d_gene: NA; j_gene: TRBJ1-1; len: 15; abundance: NA; v_gene: TRBV18; CDR3nt: TGTGCCAGCTCACCACAAAGGGGGTGGGACACTGAAGCTTTCTTT; CDR3aa: CASSPQRGWDTEAFF
d_gene: NA; j_gene: TRBJ2-5; len: 13; abundance: NA; v_gene: TRBV12-5; CDR3nt: TGTGCTAGCGCTACAGGGAACGAAGAGACCCAGTACTTC; CDR3aa: CASATGNEETQYF
d_gene: TRBD2; j_gene: TRBJ2-7; len: 13; abundance: NA; v_gene: TRBV5-1; CDR3nt: TGCGCCAGCAGCTACATAGCGGGAGGTATAGATTACTTC; CDR3aa: CASSYIAGGIDYF
d_gene: NA; j_gene: TRBJ2-4; len: 16; abundance: NA; v_gene: TRBV7-2; CDR3nt: TGTGCCAGCAGCTTAGGTTCGGGGGTGATTCAAAACATTCAGTACTTC; CDR3aa: CASSLGSGVIQNIQYF
d_gene: NA; j_gene: TRBJ1-1; len: 15; abundance: NA; v_gene: TRBV19; CDR3nt: TGTGCCAGTAGGCCGCCGGGAGGTCTATACACTGAAGCTTTCTTT; CDR3aa: CASRPPGGLYTEAFF
d_gene: TRBD1; j_gene: TRBJ1-2; len: 15; abundance: few; v_gene: TRBV7-8; CDR3nt: TGTGCCAGCGGGCCGAGGACAGGACTCAACTATGGCTACACCTTC; CDR3aa: CASGPRTGLNYGYTF
d_gene: TRBD1; j_gene: TRBJ2-1; len: 13; abundance: few; v_gene: TRBV19; CDR3nt: TGTGCCAGTAGCACCGGGACAGGGTTTGAGCAGTTCTTC; CDR3aa: CASSTGTGFEQFF
d_gene: NA; j_gene: TRBJ2-1; len: 15; abundance: few; v_gene: TRBV19; CDR3nt: TGTGCCAGTAGTACTAGAAAGACCCCTACCGATGAGCAGTTCTTC; CDR3aa: CASSTRKTPTDEQFF
d_gene: TRBD1; j_gene: TRBJ1-6; len: 15; abundance: NA; v_gene: TRBV27; CDR3nt: TGTGCCAGCAGATGGGACAGGGTTGAAAATTCACCCCTCCACTTT; CDR3aa: CASRWDRVENSPLHF
d_gene: NA; j_gene: TRBJ1-2; len: 14; abundance: NA; v_gene: TRBV28; CDR3nt: TGTGCCAGCGACAGTTTCCCGGATGCCTATGGCTACACCTTC; CDR3aa: CASDSFPDAYGYTF
d_gene: TRBD2; j_gene: TRBJ2-7; len: 16; abundance: NA; v_gene: TRBV18; CDR3nt: TGTGCCAGCTCACTACTGGGACTAGCTGCTACCTACGAGCAGTACTTC; CDR3aa: CASSLLGLAATYEQYF
d_gene: TRBD1; j_gene: TRBJ1-2; len: 14; abundance: few; v_gene: TRBV6-5; CDR3nt: TGTGCCAGCAGTCGACAGGGCTATAACTATGGCTACACCTTC; CDR3aa: CASSRQGYNYGYTF
d_gene: NA; j_gene: TRBJ2-1; len: 15; abundance: once; v_gene: TRBV24-1; CDR3nt: TGTGCCACCAGTGATTTGTTGCGGGACCACAATGAGCAGTTCTTC; CDR3aa: CATSDLLRDHNEQFF
d_gene: NA; j_gene: TRBJ2-5; len: 11; abundance: once; v_gene: TRBV7-9; CDR3nt: TGTGCCGGAGGAGTTGCGGAGACCCAGTACTTC; CDR3aa: CAGGVAETQYF
d_gene: NA; j_gene: TRBJ2-7; len: 14; abundance: NA; v_gene: TRBV14; CDR3nt: TGTGCCAGCAGCAAGGGGTCAGGGGTGTACGAGCAGTACTTC; CDR3aa: CASSKGSGVYEQYF
d_gene: NA; j_gene: TRBJ2-7; len: 15; abundance: NA; v_gene: TRBV7-2; CDR3nt: TGTGCCAGCAGCTTAGGGCCAGCGGAGGCCTACGAGCAGTACTTC; CDR3aa: CASSLGPAEAYEQYF
d_gene: NA; j_gene: TRBJ2-1; len: 15; abundance: NA; v_gene: TRBV5-1; CDR3nt: TGCGCCAGCAGCTTGGCCCTGACAGGTTACAATGAGCAGTTCTTC; CDR3aa: CASSLALTGYNEQFF
d_gene: NA; j_gene: TRBJ1-6; len: 15; abundance: NA; v_gene: TRBV5-4; CDR3nt: TGTGCCAGCAGCCCCCGTGTAGAATCGAATTCACCCCTCCACTTT; CDR3aa: CASSPRVESNSPLHF
d_gene: NA; j_gene: TRBJ2-1; len: 14; abundance: once; v_gene: TRBV7-2; CDR3nt: TGTGCCAGCAGCTTAGTCGGCGGGTACAATGAGCAGTTCTTC; CDR3aa: CASSLVGGYNEQFF